The present T cell receptor (beta chain) was sequenced within a study of T-cell memory formation after mild COVID-19. Study-wide results and caveats: Later expanders leaned CD4+, whereas clones that contracted between day 15 and 85 were balanced CD4/CD8.

This clonotype was seen only a few times. Its specificity is not known. TCRdb passed the 5' RACE reads through MiXCR, listing each CDR3 protein once. The sample includes almost 350,000 distinct CDR3 sequences, around 20% seen only once; the top ten take about 21%. The source is a man between 18 and 35 years old who had mild COVID-19 (a few samples of this study predate the infection). Cell type and time point are not known. The sample comprised PBMCs or a T cell subset sorted from them (not recorded which).

CDR3 DNA sequence: TGTGCCAGCAGTTCTCCGGGACAGGGGGGAGATACGCAGTATTTT. This codes for CASSSPGQGGDTQYF. The chain uses TRBV12-3 or TRBV12-4 and TRBJ2-3, with 11 bases identical to TRBD1. The CDR3 is 15 amino acids. V gave up 4 bases and J gave up 5 bases; unmatched junction bases: 5.